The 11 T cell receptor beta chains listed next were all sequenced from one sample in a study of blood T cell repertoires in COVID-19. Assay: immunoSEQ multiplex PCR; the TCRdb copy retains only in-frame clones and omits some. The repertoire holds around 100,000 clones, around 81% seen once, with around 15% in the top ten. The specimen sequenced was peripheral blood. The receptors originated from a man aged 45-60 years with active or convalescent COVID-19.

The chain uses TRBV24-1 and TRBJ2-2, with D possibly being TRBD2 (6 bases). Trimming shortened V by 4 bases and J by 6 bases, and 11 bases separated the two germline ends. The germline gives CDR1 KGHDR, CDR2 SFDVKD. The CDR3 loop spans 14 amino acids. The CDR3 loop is CATSDRTISGELFF. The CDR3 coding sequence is TGTGCCACCAGTGACCGGACTATTTCCGGGGAGCTGTTTTTT.

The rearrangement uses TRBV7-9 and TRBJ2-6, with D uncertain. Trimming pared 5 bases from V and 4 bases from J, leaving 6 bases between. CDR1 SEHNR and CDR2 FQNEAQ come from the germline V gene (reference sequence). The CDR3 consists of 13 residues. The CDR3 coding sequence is TGTGCCAGCAGCCTCCTGGGGGCCAACGTCCTGACTTTC. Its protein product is CASSLLGANVLTF.

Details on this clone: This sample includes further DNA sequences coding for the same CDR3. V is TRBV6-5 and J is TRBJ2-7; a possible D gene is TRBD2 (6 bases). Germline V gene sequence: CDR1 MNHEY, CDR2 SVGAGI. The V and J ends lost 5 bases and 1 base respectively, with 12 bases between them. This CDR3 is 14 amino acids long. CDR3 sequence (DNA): TGTGCCAGCAGTCCTACCGGGGGATCCTACGAGCAGTACTTC. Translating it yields CASSPTGGSYEQYF.

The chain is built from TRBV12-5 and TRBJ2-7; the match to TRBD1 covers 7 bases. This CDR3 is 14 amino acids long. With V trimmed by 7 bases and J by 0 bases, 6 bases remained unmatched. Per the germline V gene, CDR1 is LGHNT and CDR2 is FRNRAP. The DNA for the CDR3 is TGTGCTAGTGCCCACGGGGACAGCTCCTACGAGCAGTACTTC. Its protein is CASAHGDSSYEQYF. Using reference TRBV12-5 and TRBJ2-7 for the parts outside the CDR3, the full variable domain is DARVTQTPRHKVTEMGQEVTMRCQPILGHNTVFWYRQTMMQGLELLAYFRNRAPLDDSGMPKDRFSAEMPDATLATLKIQPSEPRDSAVYFCASAHGDSSYEQYFGPGTRLTVT.

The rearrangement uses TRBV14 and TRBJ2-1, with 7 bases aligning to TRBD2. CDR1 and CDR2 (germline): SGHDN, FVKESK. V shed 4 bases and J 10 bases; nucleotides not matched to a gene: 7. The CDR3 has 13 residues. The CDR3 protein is CASSPRLAYEQFF. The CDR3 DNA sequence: TGTGCCAGCAGCCCACGACTAGCATACGAGCAGTTCTTC.

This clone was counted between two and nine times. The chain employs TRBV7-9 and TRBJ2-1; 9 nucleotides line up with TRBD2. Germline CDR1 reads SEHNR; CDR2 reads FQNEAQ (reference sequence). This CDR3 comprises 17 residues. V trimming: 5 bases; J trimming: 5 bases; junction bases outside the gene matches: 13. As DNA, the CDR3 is TGTGCCAGCAGCCGGAGACTAGCGGAGATGGGCAACAATGAGCAGTTCTTC. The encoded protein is CASSRRLAEMGNNEQFF.

This CDR3 reads CASRRDANEKLFF. The DNA of the CDR3 is TGTGCCAGTAGGAGGGATGCTAATGAAAAACTGTTTTTT. The V call is TRBV19, the J call TRBJ1-4, with no clear D. V dropped 6 bases and J dropped 3 bases, with 8 bases sitting between them. Germline V gene lookup returns CDR1 LNHDA and CDR2 SQIVND (reference sequence). CDR3 length: 13 residues.

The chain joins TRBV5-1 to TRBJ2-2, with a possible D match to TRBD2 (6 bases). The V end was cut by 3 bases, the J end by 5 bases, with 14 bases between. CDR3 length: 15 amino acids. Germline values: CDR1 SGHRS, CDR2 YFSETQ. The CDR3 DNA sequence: TGCGCCAGCAGCTGGGGACCCGGAGGGACCGGGGAGCTGTTTTTT. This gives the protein CASSWGPGGTGELFF. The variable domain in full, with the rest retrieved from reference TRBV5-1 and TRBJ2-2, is KAGVTQTPRYLIKTRGQQVTLSCSPISGHRSVSWYQQTPGQGLQFLFEYFSETQRNKGNFPGRFSGRQFSNSRSEMNVSTLELGDSALYLCASSWGPGGTGELFFGEGSRLTVL.

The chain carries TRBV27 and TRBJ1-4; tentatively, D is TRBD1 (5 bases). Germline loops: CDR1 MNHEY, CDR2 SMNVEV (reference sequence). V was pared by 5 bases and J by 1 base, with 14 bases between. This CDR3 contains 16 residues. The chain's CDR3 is CASSPMPGRTNEKLFF. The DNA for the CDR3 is TGTGCCAGCAGTCCAATGCCAGGGCGAACTAATGAAAAACTGTTTTTT. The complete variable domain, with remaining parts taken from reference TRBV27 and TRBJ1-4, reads EAQVTQNPRYLITVTGKKLTVTCSQNMNHEYMSWYRQDPGLGLRQIYYSMNVEVTDKGDVPEGYKVSRKEKRNFPLILESPSPNQTSLYFCASSPMPGRTNEKLFFGSGTQLSVL.

The CDR3 spells CASSTDRSSYEQYF. CDR3 nucleotide sequence: TGTGCCAGTAGTACGGACAGGTCCTCCTACGAGCAGTACTTC. This chain uses TRBV19 with TRBJ2-7; TRBD1 matches at 7 bases. V shed 4 bases, J shed 0 bases, and the junction held 3 bases outside the gene matches. The germline V gene encodes CDR1 LNHDA and CDR2 SQIVND (reference sequence). The CDR3 covers 14 residues.

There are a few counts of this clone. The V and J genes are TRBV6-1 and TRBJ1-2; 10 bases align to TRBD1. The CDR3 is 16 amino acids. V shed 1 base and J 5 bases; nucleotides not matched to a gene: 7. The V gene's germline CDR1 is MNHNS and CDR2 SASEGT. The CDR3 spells CASSEVVTGGRYGYTF. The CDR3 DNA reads TGTGCCAGCAGTGAAGTGGTGACAGGGGGCAGATATGGCTACACCTTC.